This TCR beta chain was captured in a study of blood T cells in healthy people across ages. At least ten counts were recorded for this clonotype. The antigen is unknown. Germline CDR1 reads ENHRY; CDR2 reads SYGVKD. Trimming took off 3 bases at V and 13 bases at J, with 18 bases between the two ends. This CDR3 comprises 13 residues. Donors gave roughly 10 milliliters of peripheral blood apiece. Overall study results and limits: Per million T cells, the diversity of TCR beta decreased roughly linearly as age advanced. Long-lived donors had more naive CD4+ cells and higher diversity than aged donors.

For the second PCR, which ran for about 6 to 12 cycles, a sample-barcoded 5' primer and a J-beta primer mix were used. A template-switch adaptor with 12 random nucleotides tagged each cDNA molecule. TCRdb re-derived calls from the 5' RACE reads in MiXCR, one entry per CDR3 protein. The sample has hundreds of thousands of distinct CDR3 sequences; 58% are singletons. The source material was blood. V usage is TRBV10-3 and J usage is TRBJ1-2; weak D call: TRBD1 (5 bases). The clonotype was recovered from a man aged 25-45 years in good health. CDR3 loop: CAISDPKQVTRTF. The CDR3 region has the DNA TGTGCCATCAGTGACCCCAAACAGGTCACGCGCACCTTC.